The 19 T cell receptor beta chains in this list originate from one sample, sequenced in a study of T cells in Graves' hyperthyroidism and ophthalmopathy. Amplification targeted TCR beta CDR3 regions from RNA transcripts. HTBI primers were used for first-round RT-PCR of the TCR CDR3. TCRdb recomputed calls from the multiplex PCR reads with MiXCR, one row per CDR3 protein. This sample carries around 690,000 distinct CDR3 sequences, 15% to 20% of them seen once, and the ten largest clones take around 15%. Material: blood. These receptors were taken from a man aged 50 or older with Graves' hyperthyroidism.

This clonotype was seen ten or more times. The rearrangement joins TRBV7-2 to TRBJ2-7, with D possibly called TRBD1 or TRBD2 (6 bases each). This CDR3 comprises 14 residues. V lost 4 bases to trimming and J lost 0 bases, with 10 bases between them. CDR1 SGHTA and CDR2 FQGNSA come from the germline V gene. The CDR3: CASSSGDNSYEQYF. DNA of the CDR3: TGTGCCAGCAGCTCGGGGGACAACTCCTACGAGCAGTACTTC.

On this clonotype: A clone one base away is much larger, so this may be a read error. The genes are TRBV2 and TRBJ1-6, with D tentatively TRBD1 (6 bases). Germline V gives CDR1 SNHLY, CDR2 FYNNEI. Trimming left V 7 bases short and J 6 bases short, with 13 bases between. This CDR3 has 14 amino acids. CDR3 region: CASTYLRGNSPLHF. The CDR3, as DNA: TGTGCCAGCACCTACCTCAGGGGTAATTCACCCCTCCACTTT.

The chain uses TRBV3-1 and TRBJ2-7; 13 positions agree with TRBD2. Germline CDR1 and CDR2: LGHDT and YNNKEL (reference sequence). V lost 4 bases and J lost 6; bases outside the gene matches: 3. There are 14 residues in the CDR3. The CDR3 nucleotides read TGTGCCAGCAGCCCTAGACTAGCGGGAGGCGAGCAGTACTTC. This gives the protein CASSPRLAGGEQYF.

This chain uses TRBV3-1 with TRBJ1-2, with 7 bases lining up with TRBD1. The CDR3 runs to 15 residues. Trimming at V came to 4 bases and at J to 4 bases, leaving 9 bases not matched to a gene. The V gene's germline CDR1 is LGHDT and CDR2 YNNKEL (reference sequence). In DNA, the CDR3 is TGTGCCAGCAGCCGCCGATTACAGGGGACCTATGGCTACACCTTC. This codes for CASSRRLQGTYGYTF.

The rearrangement uses TRBV20-1 and TRBJ1-6; TRBD1 matches at 8 bases. The germline V gene has CDR1 DFQATT and CDR2 SNEGSKA (reference sequence). The CDR3 has 15 residues. The J segment lost 4 bases and the V segment lost 5 bases, leaving 7 bases of the junction unmatched. DNA of the CDR3: TGCAGTGCTCCGACACAGGGGGGATATAATTCACCCCTCCACTTT. Translating it yields CSAPTQGGYNSPLHF.

This clonotype was seen at least ten times. The V gene is TRBV28, the J gene TRBJ1-1; no reliable D call. The CDR3 totals 13 residues. V lost 2 bases to trimming and J lost 0 bases, with 4 bases between them. CDR1 MDHEN and CDR2 SYDVKM come from the germline V gene. The CDR3 is CASSLDMNTEAFF. CDR3 sequence (DNA): TGTGCCAGCAGTTTAGATATGAACACTGAAGCTTTCTTT.

V usage is TRBV9 and J usage is TRBJ2-3, with D perhaps given as TRBD1 or TRBD2 (5 bases each). The CDR3 extends over 14 amino acids. Germline V gene sequence: CDR1 SGDLS, CDR2 YYNGEE. The V end was cut by 3 bases, the J end by 4 bases, with 12 bases between. The CDR3 protein is CASSDTRGADTQYF. Written as DNA, the CDR3 is TGTGCCAGCAGCGATACCCGAGGGGCAGATACGCAGTATTTT.

The chain carries TRBV19 and TRBJ2-5, with D tentatively TRBD2 (6 bases). The CDR3 spans 14 residues. V lost 5 bases and J 2 bases, leaving 12 bases between the germline ends. Per the germline V gene, CDR1 is LNHDA and CDR2 is SQIVND (reference sequence). CDR3: CASSAIADQETQYF. The CDR3 DNA follows: TGTGCCAGTAGTGCAATAGCGGATCAAGAGACCCAGTACTTC. Supplemented by reference TRBV19 and TRBJ2-5, the full variable domain reads DGGITQSPKYLFRKEGQNVTLSCEQNLNHDAMYWYRQDPGQGLRLIYYSQIVNDFQKGDIAEGYSVSREKKESFPLTVTSAQKNPTAFYLCASSAIADQETQYFGPGTRLLVL.

Ten or more counts support this clonotype. The chain has TRBV9 and TRBJ1-3; no firm D call. CDR3 length: 15 residues. Trimming removed 3 bases from V and 0 bases from J, with 10 bases in between. Looked up from germline, CDR1 is SGDLS and CDR2 is YYNGEE. In DNA form, the CDR3 reads TGTGCCAGCAGCGCCGGAGGGAGCTCTGGAAACACCATATATTTT. It yields the protein CASSAGGSSGNTIYF.

This clonotype was found a few times. A read error may be the cause here, since a much bigger clone is one base away. The gene calls are TRBV11-2 and TRBJ1-5; D unclear. CDR3 size: 13 residues. CDR1 SGHAT and CDR2 FQNNGV come from the germline V gene. As DNA, the CDR3 is TGTGCCAGCAACTTACGGGCAAATCAGCCCCAGCATTTT. This codes for CASNLRANQPQHF.

This clonotype showed up just a few times. The chain carries TRBV18 and TRBJ2-7; 7 bases match TRBD1. The germline gives CDR1 KGHSH, CDR2 LQKENI. The V segment lost 4 bases and the J segment 5 bases; nucleotides outside the gene matches: 17. The CDR3 spans 17 residues. Here the CDR3 DNA reads TGTGCCAGCTCACAAGTAAGGCCGGGGACAGCGGACCACGAGCAGTACTTC. It is translated as CASSQVRPGTADHEQYF.

This rearrangement joins TRBV6-5 to TRBJ1-1; tentatively, D is TRBD1 (5 bases). Germline values: CDR1 MNHEY, CDR2 SVGAGI. This CDR3 is built from 14 residues. V lost 3 bases, J lost 5 bases, and 13 bases lay in between. CDR3 DNA: TGTGCCAGCAGTTATGGGGGAGGAAGGACTGAAGCTTTCTTT. Encoded protein: CASSYGGGRTEAFF.

This clonotype occurred many times. The chain employs TRBV11-2 and TRBJ2-3; 10 positions agree with TRBD2. With 5 bases clipped from V and 2 bases from J, the junction kept 16 bases outside the gene matches. The germline V gene has CDR1 SGHAT and CDR2 FQNNGV. The CDR3 runs to 19 residues. The CDR3 coding sequence is TGTGCCAGCAGCACCTACTCACGGACTAGCGGATCTCACACAGATACGCAGTATTTT. Its protein product is CASSTYSRTSGSHTDTQYF.

The J gene is TRBJ2-7, the V gene TRBV2; D may be TRBD1 (6 bases). In germline, CDR1 is SNHLY, CDR2 FYNNEI. CDR3 length: 14 amino acids. V lost 8 bases to trimming and J lost 1 base, with 15 bases between them. In DNA, the CDR3 is TGTGCCAGCCTGAGGGGGTCCTCGTCCTACGAGCAGTACTTC. Residues: CASLRGSSSYEQYF.

This rearrangement joins TRBV12-3 or TRBV12-4 to TRBJ1-2; no firm D call. There are 13 residues in the CDR3. Deletions cut 3 bases from V and 6 bases from J, with 11 bases between. CDR3 bases: TGTGCCAGCAGTTTTAGTCAGTATAATGGCTACACCTTC. As protein: CASSFSQYNGYTF.

V is TRBV30 and J is TRBJ2-5; D is possibly TRBD1 or TRBD2 (5 bases each). Looked up from germline, CDR1 is GTSNPN and CDR2 is SVGIG (reference sequence). This CDR3 has 13 residues. V was trimmed by 2 bases and J by 3 bases, leaving 10 bases between them. CDR3 sequence: CAWSHGTEETQYF. The DNA of the CDR3 is TGTGCCTGGAGTCACGGGACGGAAGAGACCCAGTACTTC.

This clonotype was observed at least ten times. The chain couples TRBV7-8 to TRBJ2-3; the D is unclear. The CDR3 spans 16 residues. The germline gives CDR1 SGHVS, CDR2 FQNEAQ. The V and J ends lost 1 base and 4 bases respectively, with 15 bases between them. The DNA for the CDR3 is TGTGCCAGCAGCTTAGTTCCGGACCTAATCGCAGATACGCAGTATTTT. Residues: CASSLVPDLIADTQYF. The complete variable domain, with remaining parts taken from reference TRBV7-8 and TRBJ2-3, reads GAGVSQSPRYKVAKRGQDVALRCDPISGHVSLFWYQQALGQGPEFLTYFQNEAQLDKSGLPSDRFFAERPEGSVSTLKIQRTQQEDSAVYLCASSLVPDLIADTQYFGPGTRLTVL.

This clonotype has at least ten counts. The chain has TRBV30 and TRBJ2-7; D unresolved. Trimming took off 0 bases at V and 7 bases at J, with 7 bases between the two ends. The V gene's germline CDR1 is GTSNPN and CDR2 SVGIG (reference sequence). The CDR3 loop spans 11 amino acids. The CDR3 DNA reads TGTGCCTGGAGTGTACAGTGGGAGCAGTACTTC. Protein: CAWSVQWEQYF.

The sample holds a few counts of this clonotype. This sequence joins TRBV28 and TRBJ2-1; D is uncertain. This CDR3 region has 11 residues. Germline assignment: CDR1 MDHEN and CDR2 SYDVKM. Trimming took off 8 bases at V and 2 bases at J, with 4 bases between the two ends. This chain's CDR3 is CASETYNEQFF. CDR3 coding DNA: TGTGCCAGCGAGACCTACAATGAGCAGTTCTTC.